The 25 T cell receptor beta chains listed next were all sequenced from one sample in a study of shared clonotypes between healthy human individuals. Clones were read by immunoSEQ multiplex PCR, and TCRdb kept only the in-frame ones, dropping some. The table records 2 million or so clones, approximately 94% of them present only once. Naive CD8 isolation took CD45RO-negative cells positively selected for CCR7 and excluded terminally differentiated effector memory CD45RA+ cells. The sequencing sample was made of naive CD8+ T cells sorted from blood. These receptors originate from a man between 18 and 29 years old in good health.

This clone appeared a single time. The gene calls are TRBV7-3 and TRBJ2-1; 15 bases align to TRBD2. The CDR3 spans 16 residues. V shed 5 bases, J shed 9 bases, and the junction held 8 bases outside the gene matches. CDR1 is SGHTA and CDR2 is FQGTGA in the germline V gene. In DNA, the CDR3 is TGTGCCAGCAGCCGCCCGGGACTAGCGGGGGGCGGTGAGCAGTTCTTC. This sequence encodes CASSRPGLAGGGEQFF.

CDR3 sequence: CSVETGWNTGELFF. The CDR3 DNA is TGCAGCGTTGAGACAGGGTGGAACACCGGGGAGCTGTTTTTT. The chain is built from TRBV29-1 and TRBJ2-2; 7 bases align to TRBD1. This CDR3 has 14 residues. Germline lookup yields CDR1 SQVTM and CDR2 ANQGSEA. The trim removed 3 bases at V and 1 base at J, leaving 2 bases unmatched.

The V gene is TRBV30, the J gene TRBJ1-1, with D hard to call. The CDR3 is 13 amino acids. V was cut by 1 base and J by 0 bases, with 6 bases left in between. CDR1 GTSNPN and CDR2 SVGIG come from the germline V gene (reference sequence). CDR3 loop: CAWSGVMNTEAFF. Here the CDR3 DNA reads TGTGCCTGGAGTGGGGTCATGAACACTGAAGCTTTCTTT.

This clone is a singleton in its sample. The J gene is TRBJ2-1, the V gene TRBV4-1, with D perhaps TRBD2 (6 bases). The germline V gene has CDR1 MGHRA and CDR2 YSYEKL. This CDR3 region has 15 residues. V lost 8 bases, J lost 3 bases, and 17 bases lay in between. In DNA form, the CDR3 reads TGCGCCAGCTCCTCGGGCGGGGCTCGCTACAATGAGCAGTTCTTC. Translated: CASSSGGARYNEQFF.

This chain links TRBV28 with TRBJ1-2, with unresolved D. This CDR3 has 17 amino acids. CDR1 is MDHEN and CDR2 is SYDVKM in the germline V gene. Deletions cut 5 bases from V and 4 bases from J, with 23 bases between. DNA of the CDR3: TGTGCCAGCAGTCCCCTGTCCGGGATCATGAGTACCTATGGCTACACCTTC. It is translated as CASSPLSGIMSTYGYTF.

J is TRBJ1-4 and V is TRBV6-1, with TRBD1 identical over 7 bases. The CDR3 is made up of 14 amino acids. CDR1 is MNHNS and CDR2 is SASEGT in the germline V gene. The trim removed 3 bases at V and 6 bases at J, leaving 4 bases unmatched. The CDR3, as DNA: TGTGCCAGCAGTGACCTGGGGACAGATGAAAAACTGTTTTTT. Translating gives CASSDLGTDEKLFF.

The chain uses TRBV6-1 and TRBJ2-3; D might be TRBD1 (6 bases). Germline CDR1 reads MNHNS; CDR2 reads SASEGT. CDR3 length: 15 residues. The V end was cut by 7 bases, the J end by 2 bases, with 16 bases between. CDR3 nucleotides: TGTGCCAGCATCGAGGAAGGGGGATCCACAGATACGCAGTATTTT. It encodes CASIEEGGSTDTQYF.

The count of this clone is one. The V gene is TRBV6-5, the J gene TRBJ2-2, with a possible D match to TRBD2 (6 bases). CDR1 is MNHEY, CDR2 SVGAGI, per germline. The length of the CDR3 is 14 residues. Between the trimmed V and J ends, which lost 4 bases and 7 bases, there was a span of 13 bases. The CDR3 protein is CASSLTRPDGELFF. CDR3 nucleotide sequence: TGTGCCAGCAGTTTGACTAGACCCGACGGGGAGCTGTTTTTT.

As to this clone: Distinct nucleotide sequences in the sample also encode this CDR3. The chain recombines TRBV27 with TRBJ2-1; 9 bases are a match to TRBD1. CDR1 and CDR2 (germline): MNHEY, SMNVEV (reference sequence). CDR3 length: 13 amino acids. The V segment lost 3 bases and the J segment 6 bases; nucleotides outside the gene matches: 0. CDR3 in DNA: TGTGCCAGCAGTTTGGACAGGGGCAATGAGCAGTTCTTC. It codes for CASSLDRGNEQFF.

CDR3 sequence reads: CASSEGHNYEQYF. The CDR3 DNA follows: TGTGCCAGCAGTGAAGGACACAACTACGAGCAGTACTTC. The chain is built from TRBV6-1 and TRBJ2-7, with D unclear. Germline CDR1 reads MNHNS; CDR2 reads SASEGT. This CDR3 is 13 amino acids long. V lost 1 base and J 3 bases, leaving 7 bases between the germline ends.

The rearrangement links TRBV10-1 to TRBJ2-7; 8 nucleotides match TRBD2. V lost 3 bases and J lost 5; bases outside the gene matches: 15. This CDR3 region has 17 residues. Germline values: CDR1 WNHNN, CDR2 SYGVQD (reference sequence). CDR3 DNA sequence: TGCGCCAGCAGTGATATAACCGGGACTAGTAATGTCGACGAGCAGTACTTC. It is translated as CASSDITGTSNVDEQYF.

The chain joins TRBV7-2 to TRBJ1-2; perhaps TRBD1 as D (5 bases). Germline V CDR1 and CDR2: SGHTA, FQGNSA. The V and J ends lost 2 bases and 4 bases respectively, with 17 bases between them. The CDR3 contains 16 residues. The CDR3 DNA is TGTGCCAGCAGCTTAACCTCCGGGGTCCAGGGCTATGGCTACACCTTC. The encoded protein is CASSLTSGVQGYGYTF.

The gene calls are TRBV27 and TRBJ2-7; no firm D call. V was clipped by 3 bases and J by 0 bases, with 15 bases between them. CDR3 length: 16 residues. Germline V gene data show CDR1 as MNHEY and CDR2 as SMNVEV (reference sequence). CDR3 nucleotides: TGTGCCAGCAGTTTCCTGGGTGGGTCTAGCTCCTACGAGCAGTACTTC. Its translation is CASSFLGGSSSYEQYF.

This chain connects TRBV5-6 to TRBJ2-7, with D perhaps matching TRBD1 (6 bases). The germline V gene encodes CDR1 SGHDT and CDR2 YYEEEE. This CDR3 spans 13 amino acids. V was clipped by 7 bases and J by 4 bases, with 15 bases between them. DNA for the CDR3: TGTGCCAGCTACGACAGGACTTATTACGAGCAGTACTTC. Amino acid sequence: CASYDRTYYEQYF.

The rearrangement links TRBV30 to TRBJ1-6; 8 bases are shared with TRBD1. The CDR3 has 13 amino acids. Germline CDR1 and CDR2: GTSNPN and SVGIG (reference sequence). After removal of 4 bases from V and 5 bases from J, the junction contained 1 base not matched to a gene. The CDR3 nucleotides are TGTGCCTGGACAGGGGGCAATAATTCACCCCTCCACTTT. Amino acids: CAWTGGNNSPLHF.

The gene calls are TRBV19 and TRBJ1-1; a weak D match, TRBD1 (5 bases). CDR1 LNHDA and CDR2 SQIVND come from the germline V gene (reference sequence). The CDR3 consists of 14 residues. The V end was cut by 3 bases, the J end by 1 base, with 9 bases between. The chain's CDR3 is CASSMGGTNTEAFF. CDR3 in DNA: TGTGCCAGTAGTATGGGAGGGACGAACACTGAAGCTTTCTTT.

The V and J genes are TRBV11-1 and TRBJ2-7, with a weak D call TRBD1 (6 bases). The CDR3 totals 15 residues. Germline V CDR1 and CDR2: SGHAT, FQDESV (reference sequence). V dropped 2 bases and J dropped 0 bases, with 11 bases sitting between them. Here the CDR3 reads CASSLSTGSSYEQYF. In DNA, the CDR3 is TGTGCCAGCAGCTTATCAACAGGGTCCTCCTACGAGCAGTACTTC.

As regards this clone: The same CDR3 also results from other DNA sequences found in this sample. The CDR3 coding sequence is TGTGCCAGCAGCTTTGACGGATACAATGAGCAGTTCTTC. Residues: CASSFDGYNEQFF. The V and J genes are TRBV7-9 and TRBJ2-1; D unclear. V lost 3 bases and J 4 bases, leaving 7 bases between the germline ends. The CDR3 length is 13 residues. CDR1 SEHNR and CDR2 FQNEAQ come from the germline V gene (reference sequence).

The CDR3: CASSYVLGAEGSPLHF. For the CDR3, the DNA is TGTGCCAGCAGTTACGTCTTGGGGGCAGAGGGTTCACCCCTCCACTTT. V gene TRBV6-5 combines with J gene TRBJ1-6, with a weak D call TRBD1 (6 bases). Trimming pared 2 bases from V and 9 bases from J, leaving 17 bases between. The germline CDR1 and CDR2 sequences are MNHEY and SVGAGI. CDR3 size: 16 residues.

The CDR3 sequence is CASRTGPNLTEQYF. CDR3 DNA: TGTGCCAGCAGAACTGGACCCAACCTCACCGAGCAGTACTTC. V gene TRBV2 combines with J gene TRBJ2-7; unclear D gene. Germline V gene sequence: CDR1 SNHLY, CDR2 FYNNEI. The CDR3 has 14 residues. V was shortened by 6 bases and J by 6 bases, with 18 bases between the two germline ends. The full variable domain, rest sourced from reference TRBV2 and TRBJ2-7, is EPEVTQTPSHQVTQMGQEVILRCVPISNHLYFYWYRQILGQKVEFLVSFYNNEISEKSEIFDDQFSVERPDGSNFTLKIRSTKLEDSAMYFCASRTGPNLTEQYFGPGTRLTVT.

V gene TRBV19 combines with J gene TRBJ2-3; D possibly uses TRBD1 or TRBD2 (5 bases each). This CDR3 comprises 19 residues. Trimming took 7 bases from V and 1 from J, leaving 27 bases between them. Germline V gene data show CDR1 as LNHDA and CDR2 as SQIVND (reference sequence). This CDR3 reads CASTRRGDNPSLGTDTQYF. The CDR3 DNA sequence: TGTGCCAGTACTCGAAGAGGGGATAACCCTTCACTAGGCACAGATACGCAGTATTTT.

The chain links TRBV29-1 to TRBJ1-1; D is unclear. Trimming took off 2 bases at V and 1 base at J, with 8 bases between the two ends. The CDR3 extends over 13 amino acids. Germline CDR1 SQVTM, CDR2 ANQGSEA. CDR3 region: CSVEKDSNTEAFF. For the CDR3, the DNA is TGCAGCGTTGAAAAGGACTCGAACACTGAAGCTTTCTTT.

Of note for this clone: Other DNA sequences in this specimen translate into the identical CDR3. This rearrangement joins TRBV5-1 to TRBJ1-1; D unclear. CDR3 size: 13 residues. Trimming took 0 bases from V and 2 from J, leaving 5 bases between them. Per the germline V gene, CDR1 is SGHRS and CDR2 is YFSETQ. The CDR3 nucleotides read TGCGCCAGCAGCTTGGTTTTTAACACTGAAGCTTTCTTT. It specifies CASSLVFNTEAFF. Supplemented by reference TRBV5-1 and TRBJ1-1, the full variable domain reads KAGVTQTPRYLIKTRGQQVTLSCSPISGHRSVSWYQQTPGQGLQFLFEYFSETQRNKGNFPGRFSGRQFSNSRSEMNVSTLELGDSALYLCASSLVFNTEAFFGQGTRLTVV.

Worth noting for this clone: Other DNA sequences in the sample encode the same CDR3. The V call is TRBV4-1, the J call TRBJ2-2; TRBD1 is a possible D gene (5 bases). V was cut by 4 bases and J by 6 bases, with 12 bases left in between. Germline V gene data show CDR1 as MGHRA and CDR2 as YSYEKL. The CDR3 contains 14 residues. CDR3 sequence: CASSLGQGAGELFF. The CDR3 coding sequence is TGCGCCAGCAGCCTAGGGCAGGGCGCCGGGGAGCTGTTTTTT.

The J gene is TRBJ1-1, the V gene TRBV5-6, with 7 bases that match TRBD1. V lost 3 bases to trimming and J lost 3 bases; unmatched junction nucleotides: 5. Germline CDR1 is SGHDT and CDR2 is YYEEEE. There are 14 residues in the CDR3. The CDR3 here is CASSSTGRDTEAFF. CDR3 DNA: TGTGCCAGCAGCTCGACAGGGAGGGACACTGAAGCTTTCTTT.